Shown below are 18 T cell receptor beta chains from a single sample sequenced in a study of cytomegalovirus exposure and HLA in healthy donors. Here immunoSEQ multiplex PCR was the method, and the copy in TCRdb shows in-frame clones only, minus some. The table shows over 150,000 clones, with about 90% occurring only once. Sequencing input: PBMCs. These receptors were collected from a woman younger than 30 in good health and CMV-seropositive.

The chain recombines TRBV10-1 with TRBJ1-1, with 7 bases lining up with TRBD1. This CDR3 region has 12 residues. The ends lost 4 bases at V and 7 bases at J; junction bases unmatched: 3. Germline V gives CDR1 WNHNN, CDR2 SYGVQD (reference sequence). This chain's CDR3 is CASSGQGFEAFF. CDR3 in DNA: TGCGCCAGCAGTGGACAGGGATTTGAAGCTTTCTTT.

The V gene is TRBV10-2, the J gene TRBJ1-3; D gene uncertain. The germline V gene encodes CDR1 WSHSY and CDR2 SAAADI. Trimming took off 10 bases at V and 0 bases at J, with 10 bases between the two ends. The CDR3 has 13 residues. The CDR3 nucleotides read TGCGCCACCCGCGAGGACTCTGGAAACACCATATATTTT. This gives the protein CATREDSGNTIYF.

The rearrangement uses TRBV21-1 and TRBJ2-7; TRBD2, the table's D call, was not compared with the DNA. TRBV21-1 is designated a pseudogene. The CDR3 totals 17 residues. The CDR3 nucleotides read TGTGCCAGTGGGAAGCGGTACTCAGTTTCGACCCAAGGCGAGCAGTACTTC. This sequence encodes CASGKRYSVSTQGEQYF.

This chain links TRBV7-2 with TRBJ2-5, with D tentatively TRBD1 (6 bases). The V gene lost 5 bases and the J gene lost 4 bases, with 14 bases spanning the gap. The length of the CDR3 is 14 residues. Germline-derived CDR1 and CDR2 are SGHTA and FQGNSA. CDR3 coding DNA: TGTGCCAGCAGCCTAGACAGGCTCCCAGAGACCCAGTACTTC. Protein product: CASSLDRLPETQYF.

This sequence joins TRBV19 and TRBJ2-2, with D maybe TRBD1 (5 bases). The V gene's germline CDR1 is LNHDA and CDR2 SQIVND (reference sequence). V was shortened by 4 bases and J by 4 bases, with 16 bases between the two germline ends. The CDR3 is 16 amino acids. Here the CDR3 reads CASSTIGVSFTGELFF. CDR3 nucleotides: TGTGCCAGTAGTACTATAGGGGTTTCCTTCACCGGGGAGCTGTTTTTT.

The chain has TRBV2 and TRBJ2-3; the D gene is possibly TRBD2 (7 bases). Per germline, CDR1 SNHLY and CDR2 FYNNEI. Trimming stripped 8 bases from V and 2 bases from J, with 23 bases between. CDR3 length: 17 amino acids. The CDR3 protein is CASRLDSRGGDTDTQYF. CDR3 in DNA: TGTGCCAGCCGCCTAGATAGCAGGGGAGGGGACACAGATACGCAGTATTTT.

The J gene is TRBJ1-5, the V gene TRBV11-3; 7 positions agree with TRBD1. CDR3 length: 19 amino acids. Per the germline V gene, CDR1 is SGHNT and CDR2 is YENEEA. The V segment lost 4 bases and the J segment 3 bases; nucleotides outside the gene matches: 18. In DNA, the CDR3 is TGTGCCAGCAGCTCACGCCGACAGGGACGGGTATATTCCAATCAGCCCCAGCATTTT. The encoded protein is CASSSRRQGRVYSNQPQHF.

This clone was seen only once. The chain combines TRBV12-5 with TRBJ1-2, with a weak D call TRBD1 (6 bases). V lost 5 bases, J lost 2 bases, and 9 bases lay in between. Looked up from germline, CDR1 is LGHNT and CDR2 is FRNRAP. The CDR3 runs to 13 residues. The CDR3 DNA sequence: TGTGCTAGTGGTCCTGGACAGAACTATGGCTACACCTTC. It specifies CASGPGQNYGYTF.

This clone was detected only once. The chain employs TRBV5-1 and TRBJ2-1; 7 nucleotides line up with TRBD2. Germline V gives CDR1 SGHRS, CDR2 YFSETQ. Germline trimming cut 4 bases from V and 6 bases from J; bases unmatched to any gene: 13. This CDR3 is built from 16 residues. The CDR3 nucleotides are TGCGCCAGCAGCCGCTTACTCAGCGGGGAAGGCAATGAGCAGTTCTTC. Translation: CASSRLLSGEGNEQFF.

The genes are TRBV2 and TRBJ2-7; possible D gene TRBD1, 5 bases. This CDR3 contains 13 residues. Trimming took 7 bases from V and 0 from J, leaving 10 bases between them. CDR1 and CDR2 (germline): SNHLY, FYNNEI. DNA of the CDR3: TGTGCCAGCAATCGACAGCTCTCCTACGAGCAGTACTTC. Protein sequence: CASNRQLSYEQYF.

This chain connects TRBV5-1 to TRBJ2-5, with TRBD2 matching over 13 bases. Per the germline V gene, CDR1 is SGHRS and CDR2 is YFSETQ. The V and J ends lost 4 bases and 2 bases, in that order; junction bases with no gene match: 8. CDR3 length equals 17 residues. CDR3 region: CASSVRRLAGGQETQYF. The DNA for the CDR3 is TGCGCCAGCAGCGTGAGACGACTAGCGGGGGGTCAAGAGACCCAGTACTTC.

This sequence joins TRBV6-1 and TRBJ2-7; tentatively, D is TRBD1 (5 bases). V shed 2 bases and J shed 5 bases, with 7 bases lying between them. CDR3 length: 12 residues. The germline V gene has CDR1 MNHNS and CDR2 SASEGT. The CDR3 nucleotides read TGTGCCAGCAGTGAACCAGGGAACGAGCAGTACTTC. The encoded protein is CASSEPGNEQYF.

The chain is built from TRBV7-5 and TRBJ1-1; no DNA check was done on the table's D call, TRBD1. TRBV7-5 is designated a pseudogene. The CDR3 extends over 16 amino acids. Here the CDR3 reads CVRSPLYQEKNTEAFF. CDR3 DNA sequence: TGTGTCAGAAGCCCCTTATATCAGGAAAAGAACACTGAAGCTTTCTTT.

The chain joins TRBV11-2 to TRBJ2-1; D is unresolved. V lost 2 bases and J 0 bases, leaving 11 bases between the germline ends. This CDR3 is 16 amino acids long. The germline gives CDR1 SGHAT, CDR2 FQNNGV. CDR3 bases: TGTGCCAGCAGCTTACTAGGTTCCAGCTCCTACAATGAGCAGTTCTTC. Translating gives CASSLLGSSSYNEQFF.

The rearrangement links TRBV6-6 to TRBJ2-1, with D maybe TRBD2 (6 bases). This CDR3 comprises 14 residues. Germline CDR1 reads MNHNY; CDR2 reads SVGAGI (reference sequence). The V end was cut by 6 bases, the J end by 12 bases, with 21 bases between. The CDR3 DNA follows: TGTGCCAGCAGCCCCGGACTACCCGCGCGTGGGCAGTTCTTC. It encodes CASSPGLPARGQFF.

This clone was counted once. The CDR3 coding sequence is TGTGCCAGCAGTTCGATACAGAGCTTGGGGGCCAACGTCCTGACTTTC. Protein sequence: CASSSIQSLGANVLTF. The rearrangement links TRBV6-5 to TRBJ2-6, with no clear D. There are 16 residues in the CDR3. CDR1 MNHEY and CDR2 SVGAGI come from the germline V gene. The germline V and J ends were trimmed by 4 bases and 4 bases, with 14 bases remaining between them.

The V gene is TRBV18, the J gene TRBJ2-5; a possible D gene is TRBD1 (5 bases). Deletions cut 3 bases from V and 5 bases from J, with 16 bases between. Germline loops: CDR1 KGHSH, CDR2 LQKENI. There are 15 residues in the CDR3. This CDR3 reads CASSPKTGAGETQYF. Written as DNA, the CDR3 is TGTGCCAGCTCACCGAAAACAGGAGCAGGGGAGACCCAGTACTTC.

The chain links TRBV7-8 to TRBJ2-2; 10 nucleotides match TRBD2. After removal of 3 bases from V and 7 bases from J, the junction contained 8 bases not matched to a gene. Germline V CDR1 and CDR2: SGHVS, FQNEAQ. CDR3 length: 16 residues. The CDR3 region is CASSFASGRIGGELFF. For the CDR3, the DNA is TGTGCCAGCAGCTTCGCTAGCGGGAGAATAGGCGGGGAGCTGTTTTTT.